The 18 T cell receptor beta chains below were found in one sample sequenced in a study of Ad26.COV2.S vaccination and SARS-CoV-2 variants. Measured with immunoSEQ multiplex PCR; TCRdb has only the in-frame clones, and not every one. This repertoire shows about 460,000 clones, 80% to 90% found once; its top ten account for about 1.5%. The treatment here: approximately 18 received Ad26.COV2.S at low or high dose, single or two shots; about 5 received placebo; per-sample allocation not given. The samples date from day 63 after the first vaccine or placebo injection. The starting material was peripheral blood, obtained in a trial of Ad26.COV2.S vaccine versus placebo. These receptors came from a person aged 18 to 59 who received the Ad26.COV2.S COVID-19 vaccine or a placebo.

The gene calls are TRBV6-5 and TRBJ2-6; the match to TRBD1 covers 7 bases. The J segment lost 0 bases and the V segment lost 10 bases, leaving 6 bases of the junction unmatched. Looked up from germline, CDR1 is MNHEY and CDR2 is SVGAGI. The CDR3 spans 15 residues. Written as DNA, the CDR3 is TGTGCCACAAAGGGGGCTAGCTCTGGGGCCAACGTCCTGACTTTC. Protein sequence: CATKGASSGANVLTF.

The V gene is TRBV18, the J gene TRBJ2-1; 11 nucleotides agree with TRBD2. The CDR3 loop spans 15 amino acids. Germline CDR1 is KGHSH and CDR2 is LQKENI. V dropped 6 bases and J dropped 9; count of bases not matched to a gene: 10. The CDR3 is CASSLTSGAGGEQFF. Here the CDR3 DNA reads TGTGCCAGCTCCCTGACTAGCGGGGCAGGGGGTGAGCAGTTCTTC.

The chain combines TRBV5-6 with TRBJ2-7, with D perhaps TRBD1 (5 bases). The CDR3 sequence is 16 residues long. Trimming cost V 1 base and J 1 base, with 15 bases left between them. Germline CDR1 SGHDT, CDR2 YYEEEE. The DNA for the CDR3 is TGTGCCAGCAGCTTGAGTCAGGGTATTAGGTCCTACGAGCAGTACTTC. It is translated as CASSLSQGIRSYEQYF.

The rearrangement joins TRBV3-1 (or the pseudogene TRBV3-2) to TRBJ2-7; the D is unclear. With 4 bases removed from V and 4 bases from J, the gap between germline ends came to 11 bases. Germline V gene data show CDR1 as LGHDT and CDR2 as YNNKEL (reference sequence). CDR3 length equals 13 residues. The CDR3 loop is CASSLSGPYEQYF. The DNA for the CDR3 is TGTGCCAGCAGCCTCTCCGGGCCTTACGAGCAGTACTTC.

V is TRBV4-1 and J is TRBJ2-1; 9 nucleotides line up with TRBD1. In germline, CDR1 is MGHRA, CDR2 YSYEKL. J lost 8 bases, V lost 6 bases, and 8 bases had no gene match. This CDR3 region has 14 residues. CDR3 nucleotide sequence: TGCGCCAGCAGTCGGGACAGGGAGAGACATGAGCAGTTCTTC. Encoded protein: CASSRDRERHEQFF.

The genes are TRBV5-6 and TRBJ2-7; the D is unclear. CDR1 is SGHDT, CDR2 YYEEEE, per germline. V dropped 0 bases and J dropped 0 bases, with 7 bases sitting between them. The CDR3 has 14 residues. The CDR3: CASSLVGYSYEQYF. The DNA of the CDR3 is TGTGCCAGCAGCTTGGTGGGATACTCCTACGAGCAGTACTTC.

J is TRBJ2-1 and V is TRBV9, with a tentative D call TRBD2 (6 bases). Trimming cost V 0 bases and J 6 bases, with 16 bases left between them. CDR3 size: 16 residues. Germline V CDR1 and CDR2: SGDLS, YYNGEE. The CDR3 reads CASSVGFRRDPNEQFF. The CDR3 DNA reads TGTGCCAGCAGCGTAGGTTTTAGGCGGGACCCCAATGAGCAGTTCTTC.

The J gene is TRBJ2-3, the V gene TRBV7-8; 11 bases are shared with TRBD2. This CDR3 region has 16 residues. Germline CDR1 reads SGHVS; CDR2 reads FQNEAQ. J was trimmed by 3 bases and V by 5 bases; bases with no gene match: 7. The CDR3 nucleotides are TGTGCCAGCAGCAGGGGGACTAGCGGTAGGACAGATACGCAGTATTTT. This gives the protein CASSRGTSGRTDTQYF.

This sequence joins TRBV19 and TRBJ1-1; 11 bases line up with TRBD1. The germline CDR1 and CDR2 sequences are LNHDA and SQIVND (reference sequence). This CDR3 is built from 17 residues. V trimming: 6 bases; J trimming: 2 bases; junction bases outside the gene matches: 11. The CDR3 bases are TGTGCCAGTAGCTCCATGGACAGGGGGCTCTTTAACACTGAAGCTTTCTTT. Its translation is CASSSMDRGLFNTEAFF.

The chain carries TRBV27 and TRBJ2-6; no clear D. V lost 6 bases to trimming and J lost 0 bases, with 15 bases between them. Germline values: CDR1 MNHEY, CDR2 SMNVEV (reference sequence). This CDR3 contains 17 residues. CDR3 residues: CASRTTRLISGANVLTF. CDR3 nucleotides: TGTGCCAGCAGGACAACCCGCTTGATCTCTGGGGCCAACGTCCTGACTTTC.

V and J are TRBV7-2 and TRBJ1-1; D call uncertain. The V gene's germline CDR1 is SGHTA and CDR2 FQGNSA. The CDR3 extends over 12 amino acids. V was clipped by 5 bases and J by 6 bases, with 10 bases between them. DNA for the CDR3: TGTGCCAGCAGCGCCCGGGCGGCTGAAGCTTTCTTT. This translates into CASSARAAEAFF.

This clone occurred once. This chain connects TRBV28 to TRBJ2-1, with 8 nucleotides matching TRBD1. Germline values: CDR1 MDHEN, CDR2 SYDVKM. The CDR3 covers 15 residues. V trimming: 5 bases; J trimming: 8 bases; junction bases outside the gene matches: 11. In nucleotides, the CDR3 is TGTGCCAGCAGTCTAGACAGGGGATTTAATTATGAGCAGTTCTTC. It encodes CASSLDRGFNYEQFF.

This chain joins TRBV7-6 and TRBJ1-1, with D tentatively TRBD1 (6 bases). The V and J ends lost 4 bases and 4 bases respectively, with 22 bases between them. The CDR3 is 17 residues long. CDR1 is SGHVS, CDR2 FNYEAQ, per germline. CDR3: CASSSTSQRTVGTEAFF. The CDR3 coding sequence is TGTGCCAGCAGCTCAACCTCACAAAGGACAGTCGGCACTGAAGCTTTCTTT. Based on the CDR3 plus reference TRBV7-6 and TRBJ1-1, the full variable domain is GAGVSQSPRYKVTKRGQDVALRCDPISGHVSLYWYRQALGQGPEFLTYFNYEAQQDKSGLPNDRFSAERPEGSISTLTIQRTEQRDSAMYRCASSSTSQRTVGTEAFFGQGTRLTVV.

The CDR3 sequence is CASSIGLVGETQYF. The DNA of the CDR3 is TGTGCCAGCAGTATTGGACTAGTAGGTGAGACCCAGTACTTC. The V call is TRBV6-5, the J call TRBJ2-5; 7 bases align to TRBD2. V was clipped by 5 bases and J by 5 bases; unmatched bases: 8. Germline assignment: CDR1 MNHEY and CDR2 SVGAGI. The CDR3 runs 14 residues.

This clone appeared a single time. The CDR3 loop reads CATSRDRGQGVAFF. The CDR3 DNA sequence: TGTGCCACCAGCAGAGATCGCGGACAGGGGGTAGCTTTCTTT. The chain employs TRBV15 and TRBJ1-1; 10 positions agree with TRBD1. Germline V gene sequence: CDR1 LNHNV, CDR2 YYDKDF (reference sequence). The CDR3 is made up of 14 amino acids. Trimming took 0 bases from V and 10 from J; bases not matched to a gene: 5.

V gene TRBV5-4 combines with J gene TRBJ2-5; the match to TRBD2 covers 9 bases. The germline CDR1 and CDR2 sequences are SGHNT and YYREEE (reference sequence). The CDR3 is made up of 15 amino acids. Losses at the gene ends were 4 bases for V and 2 bases for J; bases not matched to a gene: 6. The CDR3 DNA follows: TGTGCCAGCAGCCGGGGGCGGGAGGGACAAGAGACCCAGTACTTC. Translating it yields CASSRGREGQETQYF.

The chain combines TRBV3-1 (or the pseudogene TRBV3-2) with TRBJ2-7; no clear D gene. The CDR3 sequence is 15 residues long. The ends were cut back, 4 bases at V and 2 bases at J, with 15 bases in the middle. CDR1 LGHDT and CDR2 YNNKEL come from the germline V gene (reference sequence). DNA for the CDR3: TGTGCCAGCAGCCGTTCGCGGTCCACCACCTACGAGCAGTACTTC. This gives the protein CASSRSRSTTYEQYF.

The chain is built from TRBV19 and TRBJ2-3; a possible D gene is TRBD2 (5 bases). Trimming pared 3 bases from V and 4 bases from J, leaving 8 bases between. CDR3 size: 13 residues. Germline CDR1 reads LNHDA; CDR2 reads SQIVND (reference sequence). CDR3 sequence: CASSIWGADTQYF. In DNA, the CDR3 is TGTGCCAGTAGTATTTGGGGAGCAGATACGCAGTATTTT. Combining the CDR3 with reference TRBV19 and TRBJ2-3 gives the whole variable domain DGGITQSPKYLFRKEGQNVTLSCEQNLNHDAMYWYRQDPGQGLRLIYYSQIVNDFQKGDIAEGYSVSREKKESFPLTVTSAQKNPTAFYLCASSIWGADTQYFGPGTRLTVL.